This entry is about one TCR beta chain. Its matching antigen is unknown. The sample comes from a study of TIL therapy for anti-PD-1-resistant metastatic lung cancer. Study-level information: Tumors had a median PD-L1 proportion score of 5% to 6.5%.

Study-level results: Treatment-naive, never-smoker and oncogene-addicted patients were overrepresented in this highly selected cohort.

Time point here: pre-treatment sample, taken before nivolumab and TIL therapy. Pleural nodules or supraclavicular lymph nodes made up most of the excised metastases sampled. Looked up from germline, CDR1 is SNHLY and CDR2 is FYNNEI. This CDR3 has 12 amino acids. Trimming took off 4 bases at V and 6 bases at J, with 8 bases between the two ends. The libraries were made with immunoSEQ v3. The method was immunoSEQ multiplex PCR; TCRdb's version includes in-frame clones alone and lacks a portion of them. The data show 95,000 or so clones, 65% seen once. The origin of this receptor is a person aged 25 to 80 with non-small cell lung cancer. This chain uses TRBV2 with TRBJ2-3; no clear D. This material consisted of tumor tissue, taken at baseline. CDR3 sequence: CASSGWADTQYF. CDR3 nucleotides: TGTGCCAGCAGTGGATGGGCCGATACGCAGTATTTT.